This T cell receptor beta chain was recorded in a study of shared clonotypes between healthy human individuals. Study-wide findings and caveats: A limitation of the genetic and exposure-history diversity represented arose from few donors. Naive CD4 clonotypes overlapped across a few donors at roughly 5.1%.

Germline loops: CDR1 SGHAT, CDR2 FQNNGV. The V and J ends lost 5 bases and 5 bases, in that order; junction bases with no gene match: 5. This CDR3 contains 14 residues. Naive-designated CD8 cells lacked CD45RO, were positively enriched for CCR7, and omitted terminally differentiated effector memory CD45RA+ cells. Method: immunoSEQ multiplex PCR; TCRdb's copy keeps in-frame clones and lacks some. The table shows millions of clones, with roughly 95% occurring only once. As to this clone: Its target is unknown.

The chain links TRBV11-2 to TRBJ2-1; 8 bases agree with TRBD1. The clonotype was recovered from a man younger than 30 in good health. The sequencing input was naive CD8+ T cells sorted from blood. CDR3 protein: CASSLGQGHNEQFF. The DNA of the CDR3 is TGTGCCAGCAGCCTTGGACAGGGCCACAATGAGCAGTTCTTC.